This TCR beta chain was found in a study of T cell responses to AZD1222 COVID-19 vaccine. The assay was immunoSEQ multiplex PCR, and TCRdb's table has in-frame clones only and misses some. The sample holds roughly 150,000 clones; more than 75% are singletons and the top ten take just over 9%. The CDR3 runs 15 residues. The V and J ends lost 0 bases and 5 bases respectively, with 13 bases between them. Germline loops: CDR1 KGHSH, CDR2 LQKENI. Here the sequenced sample was peripheral blood, taken 28 days after the second AZD1222 dose. The receptor comes from an adult who received the AZD1222 COVID-19 vaccine. V is TRBV18 and J is TRBJ1-2; D ambiguous. The CDR3 bases are TGTGCCAGCTCACCACCCACCAACCAAGAGTATGGCTACACCTTC. Amino acids: CASSPPTNQEYGYTF.